These 8 T cell receptor beta chains originate from one sample sequenced in a study of regulatory dendritic cells for organ transplantation. These TCRs are of unknown antigen specificity. Sorted subsets were CFSE-labeled and cultured less than 6 days with allogeneic dendritic cells. Data came from immunoSEQ multiplex PCR; TCRdb stores just in-frame clones and leaves some out. The repertoire consists of some 10,000 clones, with around 92% occurring once and the leading ten covering more than 0.35%. Sequenced material: naive CD8+ T cells from blood cultured with dendritic cells. Subset denoted: CD45RA+ naive T cells. The receptors shown here come from a human donor in good health.

This chain connects TRBV7-9 to TRBJ2-5, with D uncertain. From germline, CDR1 is SEHNR and CDR2 FQNEAQ (reference sequence). The V end was cut by 1 base, the J end by 5 bases, with 8 bases between. The CDR3 spans 13 residues. CDR3 nucleotide sequence: TGTGCCAGCAGCTTAGGTCAGGAGGAGACCCAGTACTTC. The encoded protein is CASSLGQEETQYF.

V is TRBV7-3 and J is TRBJ1-2; 11 nucleotides match TRBD1. Trimming cost V 0 bases and J 6 bases; bases outside gene matches: 3. There are 15 residues in the CDR3. Germline values: CDR1 SGHTA, CDR2 FQGTGA. CDR3 nucleotide sequence: TGTGCCAGCAGCTTAACGGGACAGGGGGGAGATGGCTACACCTTC. It specifies CASSLTGQGGDGYTF.

A few counts support this clone. The rearrangement uses TRBV27 and TRBJ2-7; maybe TRBD1 (5 bases). CDR3 length equals 13 residues. Germline assignment: CDR1 MNHEY and CDR2 SMNVEV (reference sequence). The germline V and J ends were trimmed by 3 bases and 2 bases, with 8 bases remaining between them. As DNA, the CDR3 is TGTGCCAGCAGTTTCAGGGTTACCTACGAGCAGTACTTC. This gives the protein CASSFRVTYEQYF.

This rearrangement joins TRBV30 to TRBJ2-5; D is uncertain. This CDR3 contains 11 residues. Trimming removed 5 bases at V and 5 bases at J, with 9 bases between. Germline V lookup: CDR1 GTSNPN, CDR2 SVGIG (reference sequence). The CDR3 sequence: CAWGISETQYF. The CDR3 DNA reads as TGTGCCTGGGGAATTTCGGAGACCCAGTACTTC.

The genes are TRBV28 and TRBJ2-7, with D possibly TRBD2 on 6 matching bases. This CDR3 region has 14 residues. Germline V gene data show CDR1 as MDHEN and CDR2 as SYDVKM. With 3 bases removed from V and 2 bases from J, the gap between germline ends came to 11 bases. In DNA form, the CDR3 reads TGTGCCAGCAGTTTGAGGGGAGGCGCCTACGAGCAGTACTTC. Protein product: CASSLRGGAYEQYF.

The gene calls are TRBV4-2 and TRBJ2-5; the D is unclear. The germline gives CDR1 LGHNA, CDR2 YNFKEQ. The CDR3 runs to 12 residues. The V end lost 5 bases, the J end lost 3 bases, and 7 bases lay between the germline ends. The DNA for the CDR3 is TGTGCCAGCAGCGACTTAGAAGAGACCCAGTACTTC. Translating it yields CASSDLEETQYF.

This rearrangement joins TRBV13 to TRBJ2-3, with 13 bases matching TRBD2. The V segment lost 4 bases and the J segment 2 bases; nucleotides outside the gene matches: 12. The CDR3 loop spans 19 amino acids. The germline gives CDR1 PRHDT, CDR2 FYEKMQ (reference sequence). CDR3 DNA: TGTGCCAGCAGCTCAACAACTAGCGGGGGGGGTTCCTACACAGATACGCAGTATTTT. This codes for CASSSTTSGGGSYTDTQYF. Combining the CDR3 with reference TRBV13 and TRBJ2-3 gives the whole variable domain AAGVIQSPRHLIKEKRETATLKCYPIPRHDTVYWYQQGPGQDPQFLISFYEKMQSDKGSIPDRFSAQQFSDYHSELNMSSLELGDSALYFCASSSTTSGGGSYTDTQYFGPGTRLTVL.

The V and J genes are TRBV25-1 and TRBJ2-1; possible D gene TRBD1, 6 bases. The V end lost 8 bases, the J end lost 0 bases, and 11 bases lay between the germline ends. The CDR3 totals 14 residues. CDR1 is MGHDK and CDR2 is SYGVNS in the germline V gene. The CDR3 DNA reads as TGTGCCAGCTCCCAGGGGAGCTCCTACAATGAGCAGTTCTTC. Translating it yields CASSQGSSYNEQFF.